These 25 T cell receptor beta chains originate from one sample sequenced in a study of blood T cell repertoires in COVID-19. Clones were read by immunoSEQ multiplex PCR, and TCRdb kept only the in-frame ones, dropping some. The table has approximately 210,000 clones, roughly 82% seen once. Input material: PBMCs or T cells enriched from blood (not recorded which). All receptors come from a man aged 40-49 years who had recovered from COVID-19.

The chain uses TRBV28 and TRBJ2-6, with D hard to call. The CDR3 totals 17 residues. The germline V gene has CDR1 MDHEN and CDR2 SYDVKM. The V and J ends lost 6 bases and 2 bases respectively, with 17 bases between them. This chain's CDR3 is CASRSETTRPGANVLTF. CDR3 nucleotide sequence: TGTGCCAGCAGGTCCGAGACAACTCGCCCTGGGGCCAACGTCCTGACTTTC.

This chain uses TRBV29-1 with TRBJ1-1; no clear D gene. The CDR3 runs to 10 residues. V lost 7 bases and J lost 1, with 4 bases in between. Germline V gene lookup returns CDR1 SQVTM and CDR2 ANQGSEA. CDR3 in DNA: TGCAGCGCCCAGAACACTGAAGCTTTCTTT. As protein: CSAQNTEAFF.

The rearrangement links TRBV2 to TRBJ2-7, with a weak D call TRBD2 (5 bases). V lost 8 bases and J lost 3, with 14 bases in between. Germline assignment: CDR1 SNHLY and CDR2 FYNNEI. CDR3 size: 13 residues. This CDR3 reads CASRTGIIYEQYF. Written as DNA, the CDR3 is TGTGCCAGCCGGACCGGGATTATCTACGAGCAGTACTTC. Together with reference TRBV2 and TRBJ2-7, the CDR3 gives the full variable domain: EPEVTQTPSHQVTQMGQEVILRCVPISNHLYFYWYRQILGQKVEFLVSFYNNEISEKSEIFDDQFSVERPDGSNFTLKIRSTKLEDSAMYFCASRTGIIYEQYFGPGTRLTVT.

CDR3 in amino acids: CASSSVSGVYEQYV. The CDR3 DNA is TGTGCCAGCAGCTCCGTTAGCGGGGTCTACGAGCAGTACGTC. The chain is built from TRBV7-2 and TRBJ2-7; 8 bases line up with TRBD2. Germline lookup yields CDR1 SGHTA and CDR2 FQGNSA. The CDR3 length is 14 residues. With V trimmed by 4 bases and J by 3 bases, 5 bases remained unmatched.

In nucleotides, the CDR3 is TGTGCCTGGAGTCCATACTCCACAGATACGCAGTATTTT. Translation gives CAWSPYSTDTQYF. The V call is TRBV30, the J call TRBJ2-3, with D unclear. The V end was cut by 2 bases, the J end by 2 bases, with 8 bases between. The CDR3 has 13 amino acids. CDR1 and CDR2 from the germline V gene are GTSNPN and SVGIG (reference sequence).

This clone appeared a single time. In DNA form, the CDR3 reads TGTGCCAGCAGCAAAGCCTTCAGAGACCAGGGGGCGTTGAGCACTGAAGCTTTCTTT. Translating gives CASSKAFRDQGALSTEAFF. The V gene is TRBV21-1, the J gene TRBJ1-1; the table's D call of TRBD1 was not tested on the DNA. TRBV21-1 corresponds to a pseudogene. CDR3 length: 19 residues.

V and J are TRBV12-3 or TRBV12-4 and TRBJ1-1; D is uncertain. The V gene lost 6 bases and the J gene lost 8 bases, with 13 bases spanning the gap. CDR3 length: 12 residues. The CDR3 sequence: CASRRRGNEAFF. The CDR3 DNA sequence: TGTGCCAGCAGGCGGCGGGGTAACGAAGCTTTCTTT.

This chain connects TRBV5-1 to TRBJ2-1; TRBD2 is a possible D gene (6 bases). Germline CDR1 reads SGHRS; CDR2 reads YFSETQ. The CDR3 length is 15 residues. V lost 6 bases, J lost 4 bases, and 17 bases lay in between. CDR3 nucleotides: TGCGCCAGCACCTCGGAGGGAGAGGTTTACAATGAGCAGTTCTTC. It translates to CASTSEGEVYNEQFF.

The chain carries TRBV28 and TRBJ2-5; 8 positions agree with TRBD1. Trimming at V came to 5 bases and at J to 7 bases, leaving 12 bases not matched to a gene. This CDR3 has 15 residues. The germline V gene has CDR1 MDHEN and CDR2 SYDVKM. CDR3 in amino acids: CASSKDGQGRGTQYF. The DNA of the CDR3 is TGTGCCAGCAGTAAAGACGGACAGGGAAGAGGGACCCAGTACTTC. The full variable domain, in which reference TRBV28 and TRBJ2-5 provide the parts outside the CDR3, is DVKVTQSSRYLVKRTGEKVFLECVQDMDHENMFWYRQDPGLGLRLIYFSYDVKMKEKGDIPEGYSVSREKKERFSLILESASTNQTSMYLCASSKDGQGRGTQYFGPGTRLLVL.

The chain joins TRBV10-2 to TRBJ1-4; tentatively, D is TRBD1 (6 bases). The length of the CDR3 is 12 residues. Trimming left V 6 bases short and J 7 bases short, with 9 bases between. Germline V lookup: CDR1 WSHSY, CDR2 SAAADI. CDR3 amino acids: CASSQGSEKLFF. Here the CDR3 DNA reads TGCGCCAGCAGCCAGGGGAGTGAAAAACTGTTTTTT.

The chain employs TRBV9 and TRBJ1-1; 11 positions match TRBD1. The CDR3 spans 15 residues. The trim removed 4 bases at V and 5 bases at J, leaving 7 bases unmatched. The germline V gene encodes CDR1 SGDLS and CDR2 YYNGEE. CDR3: CASSTRDRGWTEAFF. CDR3 nucleotide sequence: TGTGCCAGCAGCACCCGGGACAGGGGGTGGACTGAAGCTTTCTTT.

This clone has a single count. The J gene is TRBJ2-5, the V gene TRBV7-9; 10 positions match TRBD2. Per the germline V gene, CDR1 is SEHNR and CDR2 is FQNEAQ (reference sequence). The CDR3 extends over 16 amino acids. V gave up 4 bases and J gave up 4 bases; unmatched junction bases: 9. CDR3 region: CASSSGLAPRGETQYF. CDR3 DNA: TGTGCCAGCAGCTCGGGACTAGCGCCTAGGGGAGAGACCCAGTACTTC. Complete variable domain (other parts from reference TRBV7-9 and TRBJ2-5): DTGVSQNPRHKITKRGQNVTFRCDPISEHNRLYWYRQTLGQGPEFLTYFQNEAQLEKSRLLSDRFSAERPKGSFSTLEIQRTEQGDSAMYLCASSSGLAPRGETQYFGPGTRLLVL.

This chain uses TRBV7-9 with TRBJ1-2, with 8 bases identical to TRBD1. The V gene's germline CDR1 is SEHNR and CDR2 FQNEAQ (reference sequence). The V gene end was trimmed by 4 bases and the J gene end by 2 bases; junction bases not matched to a gene: 3. The CDR3 length is 14 residues. The CDR3 loop is CASSSGQGNYGYTF. The CDR3 nucleotides are TGTGCCAGCAGCTCCGGACAGGGCAACTATGGCTACACCTTC.

The rearrangement links TRBV7-8 to TRBJ1-3, with D maybe TRBD1 (6 bases). Per the germline V gene, CDR1 is SGHVS and CDR2 is FQNEAQ. V lost 5 bases, J lost 0 bases, and 11 bases lay in between. This CDR3 region has 15 residues. The CDR3 nucleotides read TGTGCCAGCAGCCAAGGACAGTACTCTGGAAACACCATATATTTT. It encodes CASSQGQYSGNTIYF.

V usage is TRBV6-2 or TRBV6-3 and J usage is TRBJ1-2; D perhaps matches TRBD1 (5 bases). The CDR3 is 14 residues long. With 2 bases removed from V and 2 bases from J, the gap between germline ends came to 9 bases. Germline lookup yields CDR1 MNHEY and CDR2 SVGEGT. The CDR3 spells CASSYGSGNYGYTF. DNA for the CDR3: TGTGCCAGCAGTTACGGGTCAGGGAACTATGGCTACACCTTC.

This clone showed up just once. The chain carries TRBV25-1 and TRBJ1-1; the D gene is possibly TRBD1 (5 bases). Germline CDR1 is MGHDK and CDR2 is SYGVNS. This CDR3 has 13 amino acids. Trimming pared 0 bases from V and 6 bases from J, leaving 8 bases between. The CDR3 here is CASSEYLGAEAFF. The CDR3, as DNA: TGTGCCAGCAGTGAATACCTAGGGGCTGAAGCTTTCTTT.

The rearrangement links TRBV18 to TRBJ2-7, with 12 positions matching TRBD1. Germline lookup yields CDR1 KGHSH and CDR2 LQKENI. The ends lost 6 bases at V and 5 bases at J; junction bases unmatched: 8. The CDR3 extends over 15 amino acids. The CDR3 reads CASSTTGTGGNEQYF. The CDR3, as DNA: TGTGCCAGCTCGACCACGGGGACAGGGGGCAACGAGCAGTACTTC.

The genes are TRBV27 and TRBJ2-7, with 7 bases matching TRBD1. V lost 3 bases, J lost 4 bases, and 9 bases stayed unmatched. Germline CDR1 MNHEY, CDR2 SMNVEV (reference sequence). CDR3 length: 15 amino acids. CDR3 bases: TGTGCCAGCAGTTTGTATGGGACAGCTACATACGAGCAGTACTTC. Protein product: CASSLYGTATYEQYF.

Details on this clone: Other DNA sequences from this sample encode an identical CDR3 as well. The rearrangement uses TRBV9 and TRBJ2-1; a weak D match, TRBD2 (5 bases). Germline CDR1 is SGDLS and CDR2 is YYNGEE. The CDR3 has 14 residues. Trimming pared 1 base from V and 0 bases from J, leaving 5 bases between. DNA for the CDR3: TGTGCCAGCAGCGTAACTAGCTCCTACAATGAGCAGTTCTTC. It codes for CASSVTSSYNEQFF.

The chain joins TRBV4-1 to TRBJ2-1; 14 nucleotides match TRBD2. Per the germline V gene, CDR1 is MGHRA and CDR2 is YSYEKL. There are 20 residues in the CDR3. V trimming: 3 bases; J trimming: 6 bases; junction bases outside the gene matches: 16. The CDR3 reads CASSHSPGLAGGLFSNEQFF. CDR3 in DNA: TGCGCCAGCAGCCATTCCCCAGGACTAGCGGGAGGATTATTTAGCAATGAGCAGTTCTTC.

The V call is TRBV3-1 (or the pseudogene TRBV3-2), the J call TRBJ2-1; 9 bases line up with TRBD2. The germline CDR1 and CDR2 sequences are LGHDT and YNNKEL (reference sequence). Trimming removed 8 bases from V and 9 bases from J; junction bases left unmatched: 8. CDR3 length: 13 residues. CDR3 coding DNA: TGTGCCAGCTTAGCGGGAGCCGGGGGTGAGCAGTTCTTC. It yields the protein CASLAGAGGEQFF.

This rearrangement joins TRBV29-1 to TRBJ2-1; D may be TRBD1 (5 bases). The germline V gene has CDR1 SQVTM and CDR2 ANQGSEA. Trimming removed 2 bases from V and 7 bases from J, with 18 bases in between. The CDR3 extends over 15 amino acids. As DNA, the CDR3 is TGCAGCGTTGAACTTAAGGGGCCGCCGTTTAATGAGCAGTTCTTC. It yields the protein CSVELKGPPFNEQFF.

There are a few counts of this clone. Here the CDR3 reads CASRYRGRIGYGYTF. The CDR3 region has the DNA TGTGCCAGCAGATACAGGGGGCGCATCGGCTATGGCTACACCTTC. The V and J genes are TRBV6-2 or TRBV6-3 and TRBJ1-2; 9 nucleotides align to TRBD1. This CDR3 has 15 amino acids. Germline trimming cut 6 bases from V and 4 bases from J; bases unmatched to any gene: 9. Germline V gene data show CDR1 as MNHEY and CDR2 as SVGEGT.

The genes are TRBV2 and TRBJ2-1; TRBD2 matches 7 bases. The CDR3 totals 13 residues. Germline V CDR1 and CDR2: SNHLY, FYNNEI. V lost 7 bases, J lost 7 bases, and 7 bases stayed unmatched. The CDR3 sequence is CASTREAGNEQFF. CDR3 nucleotides: TGTGCCAGCACACGGGAGGCGGGGAATGAGCAGTTCTTC.

This clone was recorded once. The chain recombines TRBV12-3 or TRBV12-4 with TRBJ2-1; D uncertain. This CDR3 has 12 amino acids. With 3 bases removed from V and 4 bases from J, the gap between germline ends came to 4 bases. The CDR3 region has the DNA TGTGCCAGCAGTTTCTTATACAATGAGCAGTTCTTC. Translating it yields CASSFLYNEQFF.